The rows below give T cell receptor beta chains drawn from one sample of a study of T cells in tuberculosis. Sequencing used immunoSEQ multiplex PCR; TCRdb keeps in-frame clones, though not all of them. This table has about 41,000 clones, about 95% appearing once. What was sequenced was PBMCs. The receptors shown here come from a donor between 10 and 35 years old with latent tuberculosis or without tuberculosis infection. The CDR3 runs from the conserved cysteine through the conserved F or W. The order of the fields is D gene, J gene, clone size, V gene, CDR3 DNA, CDR3 protein. D genes are given only for firm matches. Some rows mark clone size as missing; the rest say once, few, many or name a class of expanded clone.

D gene: TRBD1
J gene: TRBJ1-1
clone size: .
V gene: TRBV11-2
CDR3 DNA: TGTGCCAGCAGCTTAGTTTGGGACAGGCGGCACACTGAAGCTTTCTTT
CDR3 protein: CASSLVWDRRHTEAFF

D gene: TRBD2
J gene: TRBJ2-7
clone size: once
V gene: TRBV28
CDR3 DNA: TGTGCCAGCAGGGGACCTAGCGGGTTCTCCTACGAGCAGTACTTC
CDR3 protein: CASRGPSGFSYEQYF

D gene: TRBD1
J gene: TRBJ2-7
clone size: .
V gene: TRBV5-6
CDR3 DNA: TGTGCCAGCAGCCCCCTGGGGACAGGGGCCTACGAGCAGTACTTC
CDR3 protein: CASSPLGTGAYEQYF

D gene: .
J gene: TRBJ1-4
clone size: .
V gene: TRBV7-2
CDR3 DNA: TGTGCCAGCAGGCCCGGGCAGGGAATAAGTGAAAAACTGTTTTTT
CDR3 protein: CASRPGQGISEKLFF

D gene: .
J gene: TRBJ1-2
clone size: .
V gene: TRBV29-1
CDR3 DNA: TGCAGCGTTACCCCCTTTTTTTCTGGGAGCCATGGCTACACCTTC
CDR3 protein: CSVTPFFSGSHGYTF

D gene: TRBD1
J gene: TRBJ1-6
clone size: .
V gene: TRBV7-2
CDR3 DNA: TGTGCCAGCAGCCGGGACAGCCAGTGGACCCTCCACTTT
CDR3 protein: CASSRDSQWTLHF

D gene: TRBD1
J gene: TRBJ1-1
clone size: .
V gene: TRBV28
CDR3 DNA: TGTGCCAGCAGTATTCGGACAGGGGGGGTCAGTGACACTGAAGCTTTCTTT
CDR3 protein: CASSIRTGGVSDTEAFF

D gene: .
J gene: TRBJ1-4
clone size: .
V gene: TRBV30
CDR3 DNA: TGTGCCTGGAGTGGGGGCACAACTAATGAAAAACTGTTTTTT
CDR3 protein: CAWSGGTTNEKLFF

D gene: TRBD1
J gene: TRBJ2-3
clone size: .
V gene: TRBV5-6
CDR3 DNA: TGTGCCAGCAGCTACCGACAGGGCGGCACAGATACGCAGTATTTT
CDR3 protein: CASSYRQGGTDTQYF

D gene: .
J gene: TRBJ2-7
clone size: .
V gene: TRBV5-4
CDR3 DNA: TGTGCCAGCAGCCTGCAGGTTTCCCACGAGCAGTACTTC
CDR3 protein: CASSLQVSHEQYF

D gene: TRBD1
J gene: TRBJ2-2
clone size: once
V gene: TRBV9
CDR3 DNA: TGTGCCAGCAGCTCCCTTTCCGGGACAGGGGGCCACGACGAATCCGGGGAGCTGTTTTTT
CDR3 protein: CASSSLSGTGGHDESGELFF

D gene: TRBD1
J gene: TRBJ1-2
clone size: .
V gene: TRBV7-3
CDR3 DNA: TGTGCCAGCAGCCTCACAGGGGGATCTGGGGGCTACACCTTC
CDR3 protein: CASSLTGGSGGYTF

D gene: .
J gene: TRBJ2-6
clone size: .
V gene: TRBV19
CDR3 DNA: TGTGCCAGTAGTATCCGGTCTGGGGCCAACGTCCTGACTTTC
CDR3 protein: CASSIRSGANVLTF

D gene: .
J gene: TRBJ1-2
clone size: .
V gene: TRBV7-9
CDR3 DNA: TGTGCCAGCAGCTTAGTGAAGGGGCAAGGCTACACCTTC
CDR3 protein: CASSLVKGQGYTF

D gene: .
J gene: TRBJ1-1
clone size: once
V gene: TRBV15
CDR3 DNA: TGTGCCACCAGCAGAGAAAGAGGAGCGGGGAACACTGAAGCTTTCTTT
CDR3 protein: CATSRERGAGNTEAFF

D gene: .
J gene: TRBJ2-5
clone size: .
V gene: TRBV11-2
CDR3 DNA: TGTGCCAGCAGCGCGAGGGGACTAACGGGGGCGGGGGAGACCCAGTACTTC
CDR3 protein: CASSARGLTGAGETQYF

D gene: .
J gene: TRBJ1-2
clone size: .
V gene: TRBV5-1
CDR3 DNA: TGCGCCAGCAGCTTGGTGGGGACCCGACAGGACTATGGCTACACCTTC
CDR3 protein: CASSLVGTRQDYGYTF

D gene: .
J gene: TRBJ2-7
clone size: once
V gene: TRBV4-1
CDR3 DNA: TGCGCCAGCAGCCAAGAAGAGCGGGCTTTGGGCTACGAGCAGTACTTC
CDR3 protein: CASSQEERALGYEQYF

D gene: .
J gene: TRBJ1-1
clone size: .
V gene: TRBV2
CDR3 DNA: TGTGCCAGCAGTGATAACGCGGGTATGGGAGCTTTCTTT
CDR3 protein: CASSDNAGMGAFF

D gene: .
J gene: TRBJ1-1
clone size: once
V gene: TRBV11-2
CDR3 DNA: TGTGCCAGCAGCCCATCAGGGCGGTCTGAAGCTTTCTTT
CDR3 protein: CASSPSGRSEAFF

D gene: TRBD1
J gene: TRBJ1-2
clone size: .
V gene: TRBV4-2
CDR3 DNA: TGTGCCAGCAGCCAAGATTACCGGCAGGGGGACGGCGATTATGGCTACACCTTC
CDR3 protein: CASSQDYRQGDGDYGYTF

D gene: .
J gene: TRBJ2-2
clone size: .
V gene: TRBV5-6
CDR3 DNA: TGTGCCAGCAAACCGGGACACCAAGACGGGGAGCTGTTTTTT
CDR3 protein: CASKPGHQDGELFF

D gene: .
J gene: TRBJ1-2
clone size: .
V gene: TRBV19
CDR3 DNA: TGTGCCAGTGGACAGCGAAACTATGGCTACACCTTC
CDR3 protein: CASGQRNYGYTF

D gene: TRBD2
J gene: TRBJ2-1
clone size: .
V gene: TRBV11-2
CDR3 DNA: TGTGCCAGCAGCTCCCTCCTAGCGGGGGGAAACTACAATGAGCAGTTCTTC
CDR3 protein: CASSSLLAGGNYNEQFF

D gene: TRBD2
J gene: TRBJ2-1
clone size: .
V gene: TRBV27
CDR3 DNA: TGTGCCAGCAGTTTAAGGCTAGCGGGGGCCGGGGCCTACAATGAGCAGTTCTTC
CDR3 protein: CASSLRLAGAGAYNEQFF

D gene: TRBD1
J gene: TRBJ1-5
clone size: .
V gene: TRBV6-5
CDR3 DNA: TGTGCCAGCGGACAGGGGATTCAGCCCCAGCATTTT
CDR3 protein: CASGQGIQPQHF

D gene: TRBD1
J gene: TRBJ1-5
clone size: .
V gene: TRBV9
CDR3 DNA: TGTGCCAGCAGCGTTATAGGGGGCGCGGGCAATCAGCCCCAGCATTTT
CDR3 protein: CASSVIGGAGNQPQHF

D gene: .
J gene: TRBJ2-7
clone size: .
V gene: TRBV25-1
CDR3 DNA: TGTGCCAGCAGTGAAGGGTCAACAGAGGGTTACGAGCAGTACTTC
CDR3 protein: CASSEGSTEGYEQYF

D gene: .
J gene: TRBJ1-3
clone size: .
V gene: TRBV5-8
CDR3 DNA: TGTGCCAGCAGCTTAGTCGGTGGAAACACCATATATTTT
CDR3 protein: CASSLVGGNTIYF

D gene: TRBD1
J gene: TRBJ1-5
clone size: .
V gene: TRBV27
CDR3 DNA: TGTGCCAGCAGCAGGGACAGGGGGCTTCAGCCCCAGCATTTT
CDR3 protein: CASSRDRGLQPQHF

D gene: .
J gene: TRBJ2-3
clone size: .
V gene: TRBV6-5
CDR3 DNA: TGTGCCAGCAGTTCACAGGGAGGGGATACGCAGTATTTT
CDR3 protein: CASSSQGGDTQYF

D gene: .
J gene: TRBJ2-3
clone size: .
V gene: TRBV7-2
CDR3 DNA: TGTGCCAGCAGCTTAACTCCAGGGAAAGCGGATACGCAGTATTTT
CDR3 protein: CASSLTPGKADTQYF

D gene: TRBD1
J gene: TRBJ1-1
clone size: .
V gene: TRBV5-1
CDR3 DNA: TGCGCCAGCAGCTTGGCCTGGACAGGGTCGAACACTGAAGCTTTCTTT
CDR3 protein: CASSLAWTGSNTEAFF

D gene: .
J gene: TRBJ1-5
clone size: .
V gene: TRBV11-2
CDR3 DNA: TGTGCCAGCAGCGTAGCGAACCTCGGGGGATGGACGCTTCAGCCCCAGCATTTT
CDR3 protein: CASSVANLGGWTLQPQHF

D gene: .
J gene: TRBJ1-3
clone size: .
V gene: TRBV27
CDR3 DNA: TGTGCCAGCAGTTCAGCCGGGGAAACTGGAAACACCATATATTTT
CDR3 protein: CASSSAGETGNTIYF

D gene: TRBD2
J gene: TRBJ2-3
clone size: .
V gene: TRBV4-1
CDR3 DNA: TGCGCCAGCAGCCAAGATGGGGGGGGCACAGATACGCAGTATTTT
CDR3 protein: CASSQDGGGTDTQYF

D gene: TRBD1
J gene: TRBJ2-5
clone size: .
V gene: TRBV11-1
CDR3 DNA: TGTGCCAGCAGCGTGGACAGGGGGCGGGAGACCCAGTACTTC
CDR3 protein: CASSVDRGRETQYF

D gene: TRBD1
J gene: TRBJ1-1
clone size: .
V gene: TRBV30
CDR3 DNA: TGTGCCTGGAGTAGGGGGCCGAACACTGAAGCTTTCTTT
CDR3 protein: CAWSRGPNTEAFF

D gene: .
J gene: TRBJ2-6
clone size: .
V gene: TRBV30
CDR3 DNA: TGTGCCTGGAGTGGTTTATCGGGAGACATAGGGTTCCCTGGGGCCAACGTCCTGACTTTC
CDR3 protein: CAWSGLSGDIGFPGANVLTF

D gene: .
J gene: TRBJ1-1
clone size: .
V gene: TRBV28
CDR3 DNA: TGTGCCAGCAGTCCCCTCCGGGGGGCCACTGAAGCTTTCTTT
CDR3 protein: CASSPLRGATEAFF

D gene: .
J gene: TRBJ2-1
clone size: .
V gene: TRBV30
CDR3 DNA: TGTGCCTGGAGTGTAAAACAAGTCTCTTCCAATGAGCAGTTCTTC
CDR3 protein: CAWSVKQVSSNEQFF

D gene: .
J gene: TRBJ1-2
clone size: .
V gene: TRBV28
CDR3 DNA: TGTGCCAGCAGTCGCAGGGGAAAAAGCTATGGCTACACCTTC
CDR3 protein: CASSRRGKSYGYTF

D gene: TRBD1
J gene: TRBJ1-2
clone size: .
V gene: TRBV4-1
CDR3 DNA: TGCGCCAGCAGCCAAGTCGCGGGACAGGCGGCGATGAGCTACACCTTC
CDR3 protein: CASSQVAGQAAMSYTF

D gene: .
J gene: TRBJ2-5
clone size: .
V gene: TRBV5-1
CDR3 DNA: TGCGCCAGCAGGCTGGCTAGTGCAGAGACCCAGTACTTC
CDR3 protein: CASRLASAETQYF

D gene: TRBD1
J gene: TRBJ1-2
clone size: .
V gene: TRBV6-4
CDR3 DNA: TGTGCCAGCCTAAAATCGCCGGGACAGACCTATGGCTACACCTTC
CDR3 protein: CASLKSPGQTYGYTF

D gene: .
J gene: TRBJ1-6
clone size: .
V gene: TRBV6-5
CDR3 DNA: TGTGCCAGCAGTTACTTAGGGGGTGGAGACTCACCCCTCCACTTT
CDR3 protein: CASSYLGGGDSPLHF

D gene: .
J gene: TRBJ1-5
clone size: .
V gene: TRBV19
CDR3 DNA: TGTGCCAGTAGTGGGGGGAATCAGCCCCAGCATTTT
CDR3 protein: CASSGGNQPQHF

D gene: TRBD1
J gene: TRBJ2-2
clone size: .
V gene: TRBV7-7
CDR3 DNA: TGTGCCAGCAGCCCAACAGGGGAAACCGGGGAGCTGTTTTTT
CDR3 protein: CASSPTGETGELFF

D gene: .
J gene: TRBJ1-1
clone size: .
V gene: TRBV25-1
CDR3 DNA: TGTGCCAGCAGTGCGTCGGGAGGGAACACTGAAGCTTTCTTT
CDR3 protein: CASSASGGNTEAFF

D gene: TRBD1
J gene: TRBJ1-1
clone size: .
V gene: TRBV19
CDR3 DNA: TGTGCCAGTAGTACCCGGACAGGATTCATGAACACTGAAGCTTTCTTT
CDR3 protein: CASSTRTGFMNTEAFF

D gene: .
J gene: TRBJ1-1
clone size: .
V gene: TRBV20-1
CDR3 DNA: TGCAGTGGGACAAGGGCAGCTGGGGCTTTCTTT
CDR3 protein: CSGTRAAGAFF

D gene: TRBD1
J gene: TRBJ1-2
clone size: .
V gene: TRBV10-3
CDR3 DNA: TGTGCCATCAGTGAGACGGACAGGCCCTATGGCTACACCTTC
CDR3 protein: CAISETDRPYGYTF

D gene: .
J gene: TRBJ2-1
clone size: once
V gene: TRBV6-5
CDR3 DNA: TGTGCCAGCAGTAACAGCCCCAATGAGCAGTTCTTC
CDR3 protein: CASSNSPNEQFF

D gene: .
J gene: TRBJ2-7
clone size: .
V gene: TRBV6-5
CDR3 DNA: TGTGCCAGCAGTTATTCGACGGGAGAGCAGTACTTC
CDR3 protein: CASSYSTGEQYF

D gene: TRBD1
J gene: TRBJ1-3
clone size: .
V gene: TRBV5-1
CDR3 DNA: TGCGCCAGCAGCGCCCGGGAGGGGGCCTCTGGAAACACCATATATTTT
CDR3 protein: CASSAREGASGNTIYF

D gene: TRBD1
J gene: TRBJ1-4
clone size: .
V gene: TRBV4-3
CDR3 DNA: TGCGCCAGCAGCCCGACCAGGACAGGAAATAATGAAAAACTGTTTTTT
CDR3 protein: CASSPTRTGNNEKLFF

D gene: TRBD1
J gene: TRBJ1-1
clone size: .
V gene: TRBV25-1
CDR3 DNA: TGTGCCAGCAGTGAGGGACAGGGTTATGGCTCTGAAGCTTTCTTT
CDR3 protein: CASSEGQGYGSEAFF

D gene: .
J gene: TRBJ1-3
clone size: .
V gene: TRBV10-3
CDR3 DNA: TGTGCCATCAGTGAGTCGGAGGTCAACGGCTCTGGAAACACCATATATTTT
CDR3 protein: CAISESEVNGSGNTIYF

D gene: .
J gene: TRBJ1-2
clone size: .
V gene: TRBV6-1
CDR3 DNA: TGTGCCAGCAGTGGCGTGCGACAGGTGATGAAGGGCTACACCTTC
CDR3 protein: CASSGVRQVMKGYTF

D gene: .
J gene: TRBJ1-2
clone size: .
V gene: TRBV12-5
CDR3 DNA: TGTGCTAGTGGTTTAGGGGGTAACTATGGCTACACCTTC
CDR3 protein: CASGLGGNYGYTF